The sequence of this T cell receptor beta chain was determined in a study of T cell repertoires in cytomegalovirus infection. A note on this clonotype: The antigen is unknown.

Study findings and constraints: Across the ex vivo response, the dominant clonotypes were HLA-C-restricted CMV-specific TCR beta clonotypes.

Germline V gene lookup returns CDR1 SGHTS and CDR2 YDEGEE. The CDR3 has 20 residues. J lost 2 bases, V lost 6 bases, and 23 bases had no gene match. In TCRdb, the reads were re-called with MiXCR into one record per CDR3 protein. Among more than 250,000 distinct CDR3 sequences listed, 20% to 25% were seen once. This clonotype originated in a human donor in good health (CMV status not recorded). Some clones in this sample may be carry-over from other donors' samples. This rearrangement joins TRBV5-8 to TRBJ1-5; 7 nucleotides agree with TRBD1. The sample consisted of cultured PBMCs, taken from culture after CMV antigen stimulation. This chain's CDR3 is CASTKVIYTGVSEGNQPQHF. DNA of the CDR3: TGTGCCAGCACCAAAGTCATTTATACAGGGGTTAGTGAGGGCAATCAGCCCCAGCATTTT. Full variable domain (remainder filled in from reference TRBV5-8 and TRBJ1-5): EAGVTQSPTHLIKTRGQQATLRCSPISGHTSVYWYQQALGLGLQFLLWYDEGEERNRGNFPPRFSGRQFPNYSSELNVNALELEDSALYLCASTKVIYTGVSEGNQPQHFGDGTRLSIL.